The present T cell receptor (beta chain) was sequenced within a study of T cell repertoires in cytomegalovirus infection. This clonotype was counted ten times or more. Antigen specificity is unknown. One entry per CDR3 protein, called by TCRdb with MiXCR from the reads. The sample contains some 38,000 distinct CDR3 sequences, about 48% of which appear only once. The germline CDR1 and CDR2 sequences are MRHNA and SNTAGT. The CDR3 runs to 15 residues. Trimming cost V 0 bases and J 6 bases; bases outside gene matches: 1. The receptor was isolated from a human donor in good health (CMV status not recorded). Some clones in this sample may be carry-over from other donors' samples. The material was CD8+ T cells from cultured PBMCs, obtained from culture after CMV antigen stimulation. This chain uses TRBV6-4 with TRBJ2-1; 11 bases align to TRBD2. CDR3 residues: CASSDSSGGANEQFF. The CDR3 DNA reads as TGTGCCAGCAGTGACTCTAGCGGGGGGGCCAATGAGCAGTTCTTC.